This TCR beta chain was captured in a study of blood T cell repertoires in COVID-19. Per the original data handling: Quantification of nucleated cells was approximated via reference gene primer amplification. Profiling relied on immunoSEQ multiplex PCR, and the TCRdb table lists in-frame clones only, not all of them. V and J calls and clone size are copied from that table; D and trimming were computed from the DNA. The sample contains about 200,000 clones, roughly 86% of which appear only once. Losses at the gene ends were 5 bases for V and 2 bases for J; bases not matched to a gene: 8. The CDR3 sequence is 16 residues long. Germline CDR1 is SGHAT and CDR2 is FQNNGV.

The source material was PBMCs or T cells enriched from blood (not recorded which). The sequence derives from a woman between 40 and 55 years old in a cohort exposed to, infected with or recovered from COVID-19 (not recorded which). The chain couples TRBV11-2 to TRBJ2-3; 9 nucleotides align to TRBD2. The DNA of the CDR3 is TGTGCCAGCAGCCTATATAGCGGGGGTCCCACAGATACGCAGTATTTT. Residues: CASSLYSGGPTDTQYF.